This T cell receptor (beta chain) was sequenced for a study of blood T cell repertoires in COVID-19. Study-level information: The samples span acute and convalescent COVID-19 from the United States, Italy and Spain. PBMCs, B-cell-depleted T cells, or T cells were the source of the cDNA or gDNA that made up the material.

Germline lookup yields CDR1 SGHTA and CDR2 FQGTGA. The CDR3 length is 14 residues. V lost 6 bases and J lost 1, with 9 bases in between. As handled by the study authors: Estimation of nucleated cell counts relied on the amplification of reference gene primers. The method was immunoSEQ multiplex PCR; TCRdb's version includes in-frame clones alone and lacks a portion of them. The V and J calls and the clone size are those of that table, but D and trimming were determined from the DNA. Of 25,000 or so clones detected, about 85% appear once; the ten largest clones hold over 60%. This TCR came from a man aged 65 to 85 with acute or convalescent COVID-19. Material: peripheral blood. The chain combines TRBV7-3 with TRBJ2-2; a weak D match, TRBD1 (6 bases). The CDR3 loop reads CASRAQGNTGELFF. CDR3 nucleotide sequence: TGTGCCAGCAGAGCACAGGGGAACACCGGGGAGCTGTTTTTT.